Sequencing of this TCR beta chain was carried out in a study of glioma-infiltrating T cells. In regard to this clonotype: A much larger clone lies one base from this, so it may be a read error.

The germline V gene encodes CDR1 MNHEY and CDR2 SVGEGT. The CDR3 totals 15 residues. Using RNA template, CDR3s of TCR alpha and beta were amplified with iRepertoire arm-PCR. Via MiXCR, TCRdb re-called the multiplex PCR reads, giving one row per CDR3 protein. The sample lists roughly 200,000 distinct CDR3 sequences; over 40% were seen once. Sequenced sample: glioma tissue, nonneoplastic brain tissue, or PBMCs (not recorded which). The clonotype originates from a human donor with low-grade glioma or glioblastoma, undergoing nonglioma brain surgery, or in good health (not recorded which). The genes are TRBV6-2 or TRBV6-3 and TRBJ2-5; D might be TRBD1 or TRBD2, each matching 5 bases. CDR3 in DNA: TGTGCCAGCAGCCAGGGACGGGCAAGCCAAGAGAGCCAGTACTTC. This sequence encodes CASSQGRASQESQYF.